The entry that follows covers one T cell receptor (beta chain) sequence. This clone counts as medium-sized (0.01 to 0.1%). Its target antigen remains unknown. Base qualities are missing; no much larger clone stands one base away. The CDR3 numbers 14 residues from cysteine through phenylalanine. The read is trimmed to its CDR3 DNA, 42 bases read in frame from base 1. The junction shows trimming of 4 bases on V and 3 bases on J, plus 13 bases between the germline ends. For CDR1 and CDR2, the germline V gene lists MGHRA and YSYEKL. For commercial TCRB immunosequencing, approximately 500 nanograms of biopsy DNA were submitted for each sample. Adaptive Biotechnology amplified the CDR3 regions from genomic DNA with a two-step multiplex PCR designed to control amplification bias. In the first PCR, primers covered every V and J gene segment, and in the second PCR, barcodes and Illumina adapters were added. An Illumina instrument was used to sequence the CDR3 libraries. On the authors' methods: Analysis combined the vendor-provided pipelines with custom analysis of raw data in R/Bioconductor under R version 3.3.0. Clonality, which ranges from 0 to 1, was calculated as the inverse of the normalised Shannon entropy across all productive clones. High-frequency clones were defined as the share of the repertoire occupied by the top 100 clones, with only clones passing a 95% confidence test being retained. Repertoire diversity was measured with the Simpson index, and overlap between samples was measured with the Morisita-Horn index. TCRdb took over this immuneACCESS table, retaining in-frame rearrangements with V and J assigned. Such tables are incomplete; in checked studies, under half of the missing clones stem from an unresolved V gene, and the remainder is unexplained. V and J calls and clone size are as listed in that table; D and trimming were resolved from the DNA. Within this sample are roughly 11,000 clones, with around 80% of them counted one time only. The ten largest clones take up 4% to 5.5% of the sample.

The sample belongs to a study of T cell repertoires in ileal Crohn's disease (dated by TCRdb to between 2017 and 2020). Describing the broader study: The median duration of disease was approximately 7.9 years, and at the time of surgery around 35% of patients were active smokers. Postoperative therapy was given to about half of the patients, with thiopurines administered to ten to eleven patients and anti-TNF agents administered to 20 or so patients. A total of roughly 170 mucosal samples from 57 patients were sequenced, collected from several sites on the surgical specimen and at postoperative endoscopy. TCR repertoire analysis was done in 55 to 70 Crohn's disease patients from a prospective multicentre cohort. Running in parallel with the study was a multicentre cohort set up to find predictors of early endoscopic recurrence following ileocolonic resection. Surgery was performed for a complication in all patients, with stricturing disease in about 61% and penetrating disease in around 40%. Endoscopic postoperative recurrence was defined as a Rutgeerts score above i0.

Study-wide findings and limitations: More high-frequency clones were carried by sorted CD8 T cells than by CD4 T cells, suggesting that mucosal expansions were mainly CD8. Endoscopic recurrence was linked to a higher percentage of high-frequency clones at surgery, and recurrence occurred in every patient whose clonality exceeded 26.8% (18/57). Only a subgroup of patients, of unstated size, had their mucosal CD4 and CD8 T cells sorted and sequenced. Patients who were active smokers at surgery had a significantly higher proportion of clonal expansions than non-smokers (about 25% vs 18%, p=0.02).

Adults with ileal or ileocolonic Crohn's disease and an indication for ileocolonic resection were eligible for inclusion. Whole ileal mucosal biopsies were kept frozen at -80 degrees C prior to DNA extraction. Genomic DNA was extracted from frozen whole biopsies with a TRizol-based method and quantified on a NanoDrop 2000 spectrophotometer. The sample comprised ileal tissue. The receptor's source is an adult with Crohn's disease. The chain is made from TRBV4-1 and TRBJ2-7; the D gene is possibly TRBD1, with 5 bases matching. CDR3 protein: CASSLRTPGYEQYF. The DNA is TGCGCCAGCAGCCTCCGGACACCAGGCTACGAGCAGTACTTC.